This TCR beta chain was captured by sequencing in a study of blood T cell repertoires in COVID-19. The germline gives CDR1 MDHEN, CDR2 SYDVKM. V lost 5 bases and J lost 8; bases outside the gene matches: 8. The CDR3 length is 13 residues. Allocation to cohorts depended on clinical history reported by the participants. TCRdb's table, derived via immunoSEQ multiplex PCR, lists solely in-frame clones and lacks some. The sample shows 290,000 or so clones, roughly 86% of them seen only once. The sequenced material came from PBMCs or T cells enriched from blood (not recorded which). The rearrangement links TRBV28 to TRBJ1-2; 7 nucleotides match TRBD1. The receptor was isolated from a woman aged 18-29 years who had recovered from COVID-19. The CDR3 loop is CASSRQGSRGYTF. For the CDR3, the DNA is TGTGCCAGCAGTCGACAGGGTTCTAGGGGCTACACCTTC.